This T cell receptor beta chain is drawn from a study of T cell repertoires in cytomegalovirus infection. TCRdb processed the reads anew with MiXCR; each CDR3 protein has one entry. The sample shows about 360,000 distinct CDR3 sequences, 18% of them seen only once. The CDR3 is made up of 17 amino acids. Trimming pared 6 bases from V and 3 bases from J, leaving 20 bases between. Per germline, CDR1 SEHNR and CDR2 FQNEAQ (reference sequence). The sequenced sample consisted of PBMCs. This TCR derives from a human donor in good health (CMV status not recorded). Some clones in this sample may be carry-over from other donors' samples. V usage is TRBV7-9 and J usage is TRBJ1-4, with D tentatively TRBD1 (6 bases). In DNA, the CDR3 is TGTGCCAGCAGTCGCACGGGGGCGGCTCGGGCTAATGAAAAACTGTTTTTT. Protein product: CASSRTGAARANEKLFF.